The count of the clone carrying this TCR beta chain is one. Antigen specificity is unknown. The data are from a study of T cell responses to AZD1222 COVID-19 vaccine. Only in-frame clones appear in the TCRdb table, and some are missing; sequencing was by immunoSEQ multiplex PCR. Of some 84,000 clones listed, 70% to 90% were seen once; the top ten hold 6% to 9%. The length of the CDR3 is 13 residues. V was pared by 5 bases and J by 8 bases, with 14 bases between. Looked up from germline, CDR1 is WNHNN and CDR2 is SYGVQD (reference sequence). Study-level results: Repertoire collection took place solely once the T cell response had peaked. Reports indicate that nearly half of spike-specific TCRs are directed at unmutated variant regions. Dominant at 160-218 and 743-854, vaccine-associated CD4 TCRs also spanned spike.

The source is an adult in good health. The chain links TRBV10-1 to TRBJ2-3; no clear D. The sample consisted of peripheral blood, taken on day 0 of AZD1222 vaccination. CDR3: CASSRNTVGTQYF. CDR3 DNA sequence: TGCGCCAGCAGTCGCAACACCGTGGGTACGCAGTATTTT.